These T cell receptor beta chains were read from a single sample in a study of T cells in Graves' hyperthyroidism and ophthalmopathy. TCRdb re-called the multiplex PCR reads through MiXCR, storing one row per CDR3 protein. The repertoire holds approximately 400,000 distinct CDR3 sequences, approximately 15% seen once, with approximately 11% in the top ten. Sample: blood. The receptors derive from a woman in her sixties with Graves' hyperthyroidism. CDR3s include the opening cysteine and the closing phenylalanine or tryptophan. D genes are given only for firm matches.

V gene	J gene	D gene	CDR3 protein
TRBV11-2	TRBJ2-7	TRBD2	CASSYGLARILLSSYEQYF
TRBV6-1	TRBJ2-4	-	CASSLGLNPKNIQYF
TRBV18	TRBJ1-4	-	CASSPPVPPGIAEKLFF
TRBV6-1	TRBJ1-5	-	CATLNLINQPQHF
TRBV27	TRBJ1-6	-	CASSLEGHRRGSPLHF
TRBV11-1	TRBJ2-5	-	CASSLRRKETQYF
TRBV20-1	TRBJ1-2	-	CSARDRQEHYGYTF
TRBV10-3	TRBJ2-3	-	CAISGSAGSTDTQYF
TRBV24-1	TRBJ2-1	TRBD2	CATSDFTRASGSGEQFF
TRBV12-3/TRBV12-4	TRBJ2-3	-	CASTRDSTDTQYF
TRBV18	TRBJ2-7	-	CASSPRTPSYEQYF
TRBV6-4	TRBJ1-1	-	CASSATRNTEAFF
TRBV19	TRBJ1-5	-	CASSILEGGRGNQPQHF
TRBV11-3	TRBJ2-5	TRBD2	CASSSPTSDQETQYF
TRBV29-1	TRBJ2-1	-	CSAILAALSYNEQFF
TRBV10-3	TRBJ2-1	TRBD2	CAISGSGLAGPLSEQFF
TRBV20-1	TRBJ2-5	-	CSAMGERAYQETQYF
TRBV29-1	TRBJ2-1	TRBD2	CSVEPGTSNEQFF
TRBV28	TRBJ2-1	TRBD2	CASSFSSGSDEQFF
TRBV5-1	TRBJ2-7	-	CASSLDSREYEQYF
TRBV7-9	TRBJ2-7	-	CASSLSSYEQYF
TRBV12-5	TRBJ2-1	TRBD2	CASGSKSGRERRGNEQFF
TRBV27	TRBJ1-4	-	CASRDREKLFF
TRBV10-1	TRBJ1-2	-	CASSENFNYGYTF
TRBV7-9	TRBJ1-2	-	CASSLSSSVVAF
TRBV7-8	TRBJ2-3	-	CASSFLSRDTQYF
TRBV11-3	TRBJ2-1	-	CASSEQGTRYNEQFF
TRBV7-2	TRBJ2-1	-	CASSGRTVVKYNEQFF
TRBV7-8	TRBJ1-4	-	CASSRPGTGSEKLFF
TRBV18	TRBJ1-5	-	CASSPNRTPYSNQPQHF
TRBV6-5	TRBJ2-7	TRBD2	CASSYLAEGREYEQYF
TRBV5-1	TRBJ1-4	TRBD1	CASSVGQGDEKLFF
TRBV28	TRBJ2-7	-	CASSYRIYEQYF
TRBV5-1	TRBJ2-2	TRBD2	CASSLRTSGIGELFF
TRBV11-2	TRBJ2-5	-	CASSLRGTGKETQYF
TRBV2	TRBJ2-1	-	CASSEQTGNEQFF
TRBV6-5	TRBJ1-1	TRBD1	CASSYSTGSDTEAFF
TRBV20-1	TRBJ2-1	TRBD2	CSAREELAGYNEQFF
TRBV12-3/TRBV12-4	TRBJ2-7	-	CASSPRGAYEQYF
TRBV20-1	TRBJ2-5	-	CSAKGWRDQQETQYF
TRBV5-5	TRBJ1-3	-	CASWAGVGNTIYF
TRBV24-1	TRBJ2-2	TRBD2	CATSDPTTSGISAGELFF
TRBV11-3	TRBJ2-7	-	CASSLAGSTYEQYF
TRBV12-3/TRBV12-4	TRBJ2-1	TRBD1	CASSGTGGPPSYNEQFF
TRBV29-1	TRBJ2-7	-	CSASLRGSNYEQYF
TRBV6-5	TRBJ2-7	TRBD1	CASSYSYRGYEQYF